The 28 T cell receptor beta chains presented below share a single source sample, sequenced in a study of T cell repertoires in cytomegalovirus infection. MiXCR, run by TCRdb on the reads, gives a single entry per CDR3 protein. The sample consists of about 500,000 distinct CDR3 sequences, 30% to 40% of them appearing once. Antigen specificity for these receptors is unknown. This specimen consisted of cultured PBMCs, obtained from culture after CMV antigen stimulation. These receptor sequences come from a human donor in good health (CMV status not recorded). Some clones in this sample may be carry-over from other donors' samples.

This clonotype was counted a few times. The rearrangement links TRBV6-2 or TRBV6-3 to TRBJ2-7; D might be TRBD2 (6 bases). The CDR3 has 18 amino acids. The ends were cut back, 2 bases at V and 5 bases at J, with 25 bases in the middle. Germline lookup yields CDR1 MNHEY and CDR2 SVGEGT. CDR3: CASSYIRPGTLTFDEQYV. Here the CDR3 DNA reads TGTGCCAGCAGTTACATCCGCCCCGGGACTCTTACCTTCGACGAGCAGTACGTC.

The chain employs TRBV20-1 and TRBJ2-2; TRBD2 matches 9 bases. Germline values: CDR1 DFQATT, CDR2 SNEGSKA (reference sequence). V trimming: 6 bases; J trimming: 2 bases; junction bases outside the gene matches: 7. The CDR3 has 15 residues. CDR3 bases: TGCAGTGCCCTTAGCGGGAGCCCCAACACCGGGGAGCTGTTTTTT. Translated: CSALSGSPNTGELFF.

This clonotype was observed a few times. The chain has TRBV6-1 and TRBJ1-2, with TRBD1 matching 8 bases. CDR3 length: 15 residues. The V gene end was trimmed by 6 bases and the J gene end by 3 bases; junction bases not matched to a gene: 9. Germline CDR1 is MNHNS and CDR2 is SASEGT. The DNA of the CDR3 is TGTGCCAGCAGCACCAGGGACAGGCTGCACTATGGCTACACCTTC. It encodes CASSTRDRLHYGYTF.

This clonotype was seen a few times. The chain couples TRBV2 to TRBJ2-1, with 10 positions matching TRBD2. CDR3 length equals 15 residues. V was clipped by 7 bases and J by 8 bases; unmatched bases: 11. The germline V gene has CDR1 SNHLY and CDR2 FYNNEI. The CDR3 reads CASKKASGGFDEQFF. CDR3 bases: TGTGCCAGCAAGAAAGCTAGCGGGGGATTCGATGAGCAGTTCTTC.

Concerning this clonotype itself: A junction end diverges from the germline sequence, so it may reflect a read error. This chain uses TRBV29-1 with TRBJ2-3, with a weak D call TRBD2 (5 bases). This CDR3 spans 12 amino acids. Germline V gives CDR1 SQVTM, CDR2 ANQGSEA. The CDR3 loop is CSVEESGDTQYF. The DNA of the CDR3 is TGCAGCGTGGAAGAGTCGGGGGATACGCAGTATTTT.

The chain uses TRBV6-2 or TRBV6-3 and TRBJ1-1; D might be TRBD1 (6 bases). CDR3 size: 17 residues. V was clipped by 8 bases and J by 2 bases, with 24 bases between them. Germline CDR1 is MNHEY and CDR2 is SVGEGT. The CDR3 sequence is CASSPAGVVGKNTEAFF. The CDR3 DNA reads as TGTGCCAGCTCCCCCGCAGGGGTAGTAGGAAAAAACACTGAAGCTTTCTTT.

This clonotype came up a few times. The J gene is TRBJ2-1, the V gene TRBV19; 10 nucleotides align to TRBD2. The V segment lost 7 bases and the J segment 10 bases; nucleotides outside the gene matches: 7. CDR1 and CDR2 (germline): LNHDA, SQIVND (reference sequence). CDR3 length: 13 amino acids. CDR3 sequence: CASNPSGRGEQFF. The CDR3 DNA reads as TGTGCCAGTAACCCTAGCGGGAGAGGGGAGCAGTTCTTC.

This clonotype was picked up a small number of times. The chain carries TRBV6-2 or TRBV6-3 and TRBJ1-1; perhaps TRBD1 as D (6 bases). The CDR3 covers 12 residues. V gave up 11 bases and J gave up 4 bases, with 14 bases separating them. Germline values: CDR1 MNHEY, CDR2 SVGEGT. Here the CDR3 reads CAANGGLTEAFF. The CDR3 DNA reads TGTGCCGCAAACGGGGGGCTCACTGAAGCTTTCTTT.

This chain joins TRBV7-9 and TRBJ2-3; D may be TRBD2 (5 bases). Germline CDR1 and CDR2: SEHNR and FQNEAQ (reference sequence). The CDR3 length is 14 residues. V was cut by 5 bases and J by 8 bases, with 17 bases left in between. CDR3 amino acids: CASSRSGYPLTQYF. The CDR3 DNA sequence: TGTGCCAGCAGCCGTTCGGGGTACCCCCTTACGCAGTATTTT.

V usage is TRBV29-1 and J usage is TRBJ2-3; D may be TRBD1 (6 bases). The V gene lost 3 bases and the J gene lost 0 bases, with 13 bases spanning the gap. This CDR3 comprises 15 residues. CDR1 is SQVTM, CDR2 ANQGSEA, per germline. The CDR3 DNA sequence: TGCAGCGTTGACAACAGGGTGACTAGCACAGATACGCAGTATTTT. This translates into CSVDNRVTSTDTQYF.

This clonotype was observed a handful of times. This sequence joins TRBV7-2 and TRBJ1-1, with D tentatively TRBD1 (5 bases). The germline gives CDR1 SGHTA, CDR2 FQGNSA. The CDR3 length is 15 residues. The V end lost 7 bases, the J end lost 3 bases, and 18 bases lay between the germline ends. CDR3 nucleotides: TGTGCCAGCAACCCTTGGAGCAGGGCAGACACTGAAGCTTTCTTT. Protein: CASNPWSRADTEAFF.

In its sample, this clonotype was seen many times. The gene calls are TRBV6-1 and TRBJ2-1; unclear D gene. The CDR3 consists of 13 residues. V dropped 4 bases and J dropped 8 bases, with 12 bases sitting between them. In germline, CDR1 is MNHNS, CDR2 SASEGT. This CDR3 reads CASSAGRGYEQFF. CDR3 nucleotides: TGTGCCAGCAGTGCTGGTCGAGGCTATGAGCAGTTCTTC.

J is TRBJ2-1 and V is TRBV12-3 or TRBV12-4; 9 nucleotides agree with TRBD1. V was pared by 5 bases and J by 4 bases, with 15 bases of the junction left unmatched. There are 18 residues in the CDR3. The CDR3 loop reads CASSAGTGLMGRYNEQFF. The CDR3, as DNA: TGTGCCAGCAGTGCCGGGACAGGGCTTATGGGTCGGTACAATGAGCAGTTCTTC.

This clonotype was counted ten times or more. The chain's CDR3 is CASRKGTSRLTDTQYF. The CDR3 nucleotides read TGTGCCAGCAGAAAAGGGACTAGTCGGCTCACAGATACGCAGTATTTT. J is TRBJ2-3 and V is TRBV2, with 8 bases fitting TRBD2. The CDR3 covers 16 residues. Germline loops: CDR1 SNHLY, CDR2 FYNNEI. V shed 6 bases and J 2 bases; nucleotides not matched to a gene: 10.

This clonotype was seen only a few times. V usage is TRBV20-1 and J usage is TRBJ2-1, with D perhaps matching TRBD1 (5 bases). The CDR3 is made up of 16 amino acids. With 5 bases removed from V and 6 bases from J, the gap between germline ends came to 23 bases. The germline gives CDR1 DFQATT, CDR2 SNEGSKA (reference sequence). This CDR3 is CSAGAPGPLLFNEQFF. For the CDR3, the DNA is TGCAGTGCTGGAGCGCCAGGGCCCCTTCTTTTCAATGAGCAGTTCTTC.

This sequence joins TRBV2 and TRBJ2-2; maybe TRBD1 (5 bases). Between the trimmed V and J ends, which lost 6 bases and 2 bases, there was a span of 10 bases. This CDR3 comprises 14 residues. Germline lookup yields CDR1 SNHLY and CDR2 FYNNEI. The CDR3 bases are TGTGCCAGCAGGATCAGGGAAAACACCGGGGAGCTGTTTTTT. The encoded protein is CASRIRENTGELFF.

The genes are TRBV27 and TRBJ2-1; 11 bases are a match to TRBD2. Germline V lookup: CDR1 MNHEY, CDR2 SMNVEV (reference sequence). The V gene end was trimmed by 2 bases and the J gene end by 10 bases; junction bases not matched to a gene: 10. This CDR3 is built from 16 residues. The CDR3 nucleotides read TGTGCCAGCAGTTTACTCACCGGGACTAGCGGACTAGAGCAGTTCTTC. Translating gives CASSLLTGTSGLEQFF.

This clonotype showed up just a few times. This chain joins TRBV7-6 and TRBJ1-1; 8 nucleotides agree with TRBD1. CDR1 and CDR2 from the germline V gene are SGHVS and FNYEAQ. The CDR3 has 16 residues. The V gene end was trimmed by 4 bases and the J gene end by 0 bases; junction bases not matched to a gene: 7. The CDR3 sequence: CASSSTQGVLNTEAFF. The CDR3 DNA reads TGTGCCAGCAGCTCAACACAGGGGGTCCTGAACACTGAAGCTTTCTTT.

The chain combines TRBV6-6 with TRBJ2-7; 15 bases align to TRBD2. Per the germline V gene, CDR1 is MNHNY and CDR2 is SVGAGI (reference sequence). The CDR3 extends over 15 amino acids. The CDR3 nucleotides are TGTGCCAGCAGTTGGGGGACTAGCGGGAGGTACGAGCAGAACGTC. Translated, it gives CASSWGTSGRYEQNV.

This chain joins TRBV7-6 and TRBJ1-1, with 7 bases matching TRBD1. The germline V gene encodes CDR1 SGHVS and CDR2 FNYEAQ. The V segment lost 3 bases and the J segment 6 bases; nucleotides outside the gene matches: 10. The CDR3 is 15 amino acids. CDR3 sequence reads: CASSFPTGVKAEAFF. CDR3 sequence (DNA): TGTGCCAGCAGCTTCCCTACAGGGGTTAAGGCTGAAGCTTTCTTT. Full variable domain (outside the CDR3, taken from reference TRBV7-6 and TRBJ1-1): GAGVSQSPRYKVTKRGQDVALRCDPISGHVSLYWYRQALGQGPEFLTYFNYEAQQDKSGLPNDRFSAERPEGSISTLTIQRTEQRDSAMYRCASSFPTGVKAEAFFGQGTRLTVV.

The rearrangement joins TRBV10-3 to TRBJ2-3; TRBD2 matches 12 bases. CDR3 size: 18 residues. Trimming removed 9 bases from V and 6 bases from J; junction bases left unmatched: 19. Germline V CDR1 and CDR2: ENHRY, SYGVKD. The CDR3 DNA reads as TGTGCCATAGCGGAACTAGCGGGAGGCCCCCCGGGTCGGGATACGCAGTATTTT. Amino acid sequence: CAIAELAGGPPGRDTQYF.

The rearrangement uses TRBV7-2 and TRBJ2-4, with TRBD2 matching over 9 bases. Per the germline V gene, CDR1 is SGHTA and CDR2 is FQGNSA. V gave up 5 bases and J gave up 0 bases; unmatched junction bases: 5. This CDR3 region has 16 residues. The CDR3 DNA reads as TGTGCCAGCAGCCCACTAGCGGGTGGAGCCAAAAACATTCAGTACTTC. This sequence encodes CASSPLAGGAKNIQYF.

The table lists this clonotype with many counts. The chain combines TRBV7-2 with TRBJ1-1; 8 positions match TRBD1. V shed 6 bases, J shed 0 bases, and the junction held 6 bases outside the gene matches. The CDR3 is made up of 15 amino acids. Germline-derived CDR1 and CDR2 are SGHTA and FQGNSA. CDR3 sequence: CASSLMTGVNTEAFF. The DNA of the CDR3 is TGTGCCAGCAGTCTCATGACAGGGGTGAACACTGAAGCTTTCTTT.

V is TRBV9 and J is TRBJ2-3, with D hard to call. CDR1 SGDLS and CDR2 YYNGEE come from the germline V gene. V lost 0 bases to trimming and J lost 10 bases, with 9 bases between them. The CDR3 has 12 amino acids. This CDR3 is CASSVGSGAQYF. The DNA for the CDR3 is TGTGCCAGCAGCGTAGGCTCTGGAGCGCAGTATTTT.

This clonotype turned up a few times. The CDR3 reads CSARDAEREPITDTQYF. The CDR3 nucleotides read TGCAGTGCTAGAGATGCGGAGCGGGAGCCTATCACAGATACGCAGTATTTT. V and J are TRBV20-1 and TRBJ2-3, with TRBD2 identical over 8 bases. The V gene end was trimmed by 0 bases and the J gene end by 2 bases; junction bases not matched to a gene: 10. Germline values: CDR1 DFQATT, CDR2 SNEGSKA (reference sequence). The CDR3 spans 17 residues.

The rearrangement uses TRBV19 and TRBJ1-5; TRBD1 agrees at 7 bases. The ends lost 0 bases at V and 2 bases at J; junction bases unmatched: 7. The CDR3 sequence is 17 residues long. Germline V gives CDR1 LNHDA, CDR2 SQIVND (reference sequence). This CDR3 is CASSIDRVGGGNQPQHF. As DNA, the CDR3 is TGTGCCAGTAGTATAGATCGGGTAGGGGGCGGCAATCAGCCCCAGCATTTT.

The rearrangement uses TRBV3-1 and TRBJ2-2; perhaps TRBD1 as D (5 bases). Deletions cut 4 bases from V and 1 base from J, with 22 bases between. This CDR3 has 19 amino acids. Germline V gene sequence: CDR1 LGHDT, CDR2 YNNKEL (reference sequence). CDR3: CASSPKILDTLLNTGELFF. The CDR3 DNA reads TGTGCCAGCAGCCCAAAGATCTTGGACACTCTTTTGAACACCGGGGAGCTGTTTTTT. Together with reference TRBV3-1 and TRBJ2-2, the CDR3 gives the full variable domain: DTAVSQTPKYLVTQMGNDKSIKCEQNLGHDTMYWYKQDSKKFLKIMFSYNNKELIINETVPNRFSPKSPDKAHLNLHINSLELGDSAVYFCASSPKILDTLLNTGELFFGEGSRLTVL.

This clonotype showed up just a few times. V usage is TRBV7-2 and J usage is TRBJ2-5; D gene unclear. Trimming stripped 4 bases from V and 4 bases from J, with 13 bases between. CDR3 size: 14 residues. Looked up from germline, CDR1 is SGHTA and CDR2 is FQGNSA. CDR3 sequence (DNA): TGTGCCAGCAGCTCCCCTACTTCGCGAGAGACCCAGTACTTC. Protein: CASSSPTSRETQYF.